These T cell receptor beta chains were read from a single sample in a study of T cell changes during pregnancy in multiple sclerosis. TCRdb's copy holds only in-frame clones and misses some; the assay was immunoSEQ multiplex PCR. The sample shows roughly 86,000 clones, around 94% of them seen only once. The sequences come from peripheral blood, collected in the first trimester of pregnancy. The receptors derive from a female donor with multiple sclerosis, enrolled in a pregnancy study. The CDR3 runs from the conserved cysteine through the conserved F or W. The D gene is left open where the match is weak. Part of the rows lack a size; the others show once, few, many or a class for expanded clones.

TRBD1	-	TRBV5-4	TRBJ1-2	CASSFVQGARGYGYTF	TGTGCCAGCAGTTTCGTACAGGGGGCCAGGGGCTATGGCTACACCTTC
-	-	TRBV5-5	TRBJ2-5	CASSLVVTRTQYF	TGTGCCAGCAGCTTGGTGGTTACAAGAACCCAGTACTTC
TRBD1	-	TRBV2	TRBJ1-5	CASKEGALAQHF	TGTGCCAGCAAGGAGGGGGCTCTGGCCCAGCATTTT
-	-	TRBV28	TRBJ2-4	CASSSTDVAKNIQYF	TGTGCCAGCAGTTCGACAGATGTAGCCAAAAACATTCAGTACTTC
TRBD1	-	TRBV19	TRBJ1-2	CASRGQTNYGYTF	TGTGCCAGTAGGGGACAGACTAACTATGGCTACACCTTC
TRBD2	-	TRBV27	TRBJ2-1	CASSSSGLAREQFF	TGTGCCAGCAGTTCATCGGGACTAGCGAGAGAGCAGTTCTTC
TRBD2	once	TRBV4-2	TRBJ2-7	CASSLGTSGMNEQYF	TGTGCCAGCAGCCTCGGGACTAGCGGGATGAACGAGCAGTACTTC
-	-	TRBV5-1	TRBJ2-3	CASSLQSTDTQYF	TGCGCCAGCAGCTTGCAGAGCACAGATACGCAGTATTTT
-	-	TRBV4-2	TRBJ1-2	CASSQSSRVEMDGYTF	TGTGCCAGCAGTCAATCGTCGCGGGTGGAGATGGATGGCTACACCTTC
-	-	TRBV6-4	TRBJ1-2	CASSAGRNYGYTF	TGTGCCAGCAGCGCGGGCCGTAACTATGGCTACACCTTC
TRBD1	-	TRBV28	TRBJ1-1	CASSFADREAFF	TGTGCCAGCAGTTTTGCGGACAGGGAAGCTTTCTTT
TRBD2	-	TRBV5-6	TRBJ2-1	CASSFTSGSWYEQFF	TGTGCCAGCAGCTTTACTAGCGGGAGTTGGTATGAGCAGTTCTTC
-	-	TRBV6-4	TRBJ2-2	CASSDSWNTGELFF	TGTGCCAGCAGTGACTCCTGGAACACCGGGGAGCTGTTTTTT
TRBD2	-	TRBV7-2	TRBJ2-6	CASSRGGISGANVLTF	TGTGCCAGCAGTCGCGGGGGGATCTCTGGGGCCAACGTCCTGACTTTC
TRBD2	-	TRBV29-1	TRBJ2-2	CSGGGGTRDTGELFF	TGCAGCGGCGGTGGGGGGACTAGGGATACCGGGGAGCTGTTTTTT
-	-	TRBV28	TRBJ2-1	CASKGGAYNEQFF	TGTGCCAGCAAAGGGGGGGCCTACAATGAGCAGTTCTTC
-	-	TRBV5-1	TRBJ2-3	CASSLAEARTDTQYF	TGCGCCAGCAGCTTGGCGGAGGCGCGGACAGATACGCAGTATTTT
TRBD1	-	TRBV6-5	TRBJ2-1	CASRQGTGALNEQFF	TGTGCCAGCAGACAGGGGACAGGGGCTTTGAATGAGCAGTTCTTC
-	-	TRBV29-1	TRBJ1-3	CSVVWADLFSGNTIYF	TGCAGCGTGGTATGGGCCGATCTCTTCTCTGGAAACACCATATATTTT
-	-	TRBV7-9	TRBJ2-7	CASSSRGGLATPHEQYF	TGTGCCAGCAGCTCAAGAGGGGGCCTAGCGACCCCCCACGAGCAGTACTTC
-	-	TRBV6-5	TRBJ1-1	CASSYSQNTEAFF	TGTGCCAGCAGTTACTCACAGAACACTGAAGCTTTCTTT
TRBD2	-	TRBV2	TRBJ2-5	CASNLAEQETQYF	TGTGCCAGCAATCTAGCGGAACAAGAGACCCAGTACTTC
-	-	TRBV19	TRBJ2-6	CASSMRRAGSGANVLTF	TGTGCCAGTAGTATGCGCCGCGCGGGGTCTGGGGCCAACGTCCTGACTTTC